Detailed here is one T cell receptor (beta chain). The V gene's germline CDR1 is ENHRY and CDR2 SYGVKD. The J segment lost 5 bases and the V segment lost 8 bases, leaving 5 bases of the junction unmatched. CDR3 size: 13 residues. Library preparation (for TCRbeta) was performed with unique molecular identifiers. A single record per CDR3 protein comes from TCRdb applying MiXCR to the PCR reads. This table holds hundreds of thousands of distinct CDR3 sequences, 8% to 9.5% found once. This sample stems from a study of T-cell reconstitution after alpha-beta-depleted transplantation in children. This clonotype was sampled from a human donor who donated a stem cell graft to a child with acute lymphoblastic leukemia. The J gene is TRBJ1-4, the V gene TRBV10-3, with 7 positions matching TRBD1. The sample in question was PBMCs from the stem cell graft donor, obtained from the stem cell graft. The CDR3, as DNA: TGTGCCATCGGGACAGCCGAAAATGAAAAACTGTTTTTT. This gives the protein CAIGTAENEKLFF.